These 21 T cell receptor beta chains were sequenced from one sample in a study of cytomegalovirus exposure and HLA in healthy donors listed by TCRdb under 2017. The library was generated by the immunoSEQ multiplex PCR assay. For the multiplex PCR, a mixture combining 60 forward primers for TCR Vbeta segments and 13 reverse primers for TCR Jbeta segments was used. TCRdb's version of the immuneACCESS table is confined to in-frame rearrangements and falls short of the full clone set. An unresolved V gene accounts for under half of the shortfall where checked; the remainder is of unknown origin. Counted in this sample were 95,000 to 110,000 clones; approximately 84% of them appeared once. Of the sample, around 2.4% is held by the ten largest clones. The sequenced material came from PBMCs. All receptors derive from a young man in good health and CMV-seronegative.

The sample holds one count of this clone. This rearrangement joins TRBV11-2 to TRBJ2-7; unclear D gene. Per the germline V gene, CDR1 is SGHAT and CDR2 is FQNNGV. The CDR3 runs 13 residues. V lost 3 bases and J lost 1, with 7 bases in between. This CDR3 reads CASSFTPSYEQYF. In DNA form, the CDR3 reads TGTGCCAGCAGCTTTACTCCTTCCTACGAGCAGTACTTC.

The chain is built from TRBV7-3 and TRBJ1-2, with D possibly TRBD1 on 5 matching bases. The CDR3 length is 13 residues. Germline CDR1 is SGHTA and CDR2 is FQGTGA. Between the trimmed V and J ends, which lost 5 bases and 7 bases, there was a span of 14 bases. CDR3 sequence: CASSPDGGFGYTF. The CDR3 DNA reads TGTGCCAGCAGCCCCGACGGGGGGTTTGGCTACACCTTC.

This clone turned up a few times. V gene TRBV9 combines with J gene TRBJ1-1, with a weak D call TRBD1 (5 bases). Looked up from germline, CDR1 is SGDLS and CDR2 is YYNGEE. V dropped 0 bases and J dropped 0 bases, with 9 bases sitting between them. This CDR3 spans 15 amino acids. In DNA form, the CDR3 reads TGTGCCAGCAGCGTAGGTCGACAGCTGAACACTGAAGCTTTCTTT. Translation gives CASSVGRQLNTEAFF.

This clone was seen more than once but under ten times. The chain recombines TRBV29-1 with TRBJ2-3; the D gene is possibly TRBD2 (6 bases). Per the germline V gene, CDR1 is SQVTM and CDR2 is ANQGSEA. The CDR3 is made up of 16 amino acids. V shed 7 bases and J shed 1 base, with 21 bases lying between them. This CDR3 is CSALRGSGAGTDTQYF. DNA of the CDR3: TGCAGCGCCCTCCGGGGTAGCGGCGCGGGCACAGATACGCAGTATTTT.

A remark on this clone: This CDR3 is also generated by other DNA sequences in the sample. The V gene is TRBV7-9, the J gene TRBJ1-2; D perhaps matches TRBD1 (5 bases). The CDR3 loop spans 13 amino acids. V was cut by 9 bases and J by 8 bases, with 19 bases left in between. Germline CDR1 SEHNR, CDR2 FQNEAQ (reference sequence). CDR3 sequence (DNA): TGTGCCAGTAGCCTCGGGACTGATCAAGGCTACACCTTC. Protein product: CASSLGTDQGYTF.

This chain connects TRBV2 to TRBJ1-1; 7 nucleotides align to TRBD1. V shed 10 bases and J 1 base; nucleotides not matched to a gene: 6. Germline CDR1 and CDR2: SNHLY and FYNNEI. The CDR3 loop spans 13 amino acids. The CDR3 nucleotides are TGTGCCACGTCAAACAGGGGGAACACTGAAGCTTTCTTT. Residues: CATSNRGNTEAFF.

The chain recombines TRBV15 with TRBJ1-1, with D maybe TRBD1 (6 bases). The CDR3 is made up of 15 amino acids. CDR1 is LNHNV and CDR2 is YYDKDF in the germline V gene (reference sequence). V gave up 0 bases and J gave up 1 base, with 9 bases separating them. CDR3 nucleotides: TGTGCCACCAGCAGAGAGCCGGGACAGAACACTGAAGCTTTCTTT. It encodes CATSREPGQNTEAFF.

This clone was found a few times. This same CDR3 is encoded by further DNA sequences in the sample. This rearrangement joins TRBV6-1 to TRBJ2-2; 10 bases line up with TRBD2. The CDR3 totals 15 residues. The germline CDR1 and CDR2 sequences are MNHNS and SASEGT. Germline trimming cut 5 bases from V and 8 bases from J; bases unmatched to any gene: 8. For the CDR3, the DNA is TGTGCCAGCAGTACCGAAGGGACTAGCGCAGGGGAGCTGTTTTTT. This encodes CASSTEGTSAGELFF.

This chain joins TRBV6-1 and TRBJ1-6, with D unresolved. Germline V gene sequence: CDR1 MNHNS, CDR2 SASEGT. This CDR3 spans 14 amino acids. V lost 7 bases, J lost 0 bases, and 7 bases lay in between. Written as DNA, the CDR3 is TGTGCCAGCACCGTCAGCTCCTATAATTCACCCCTCCACTTT. This gives the protein CASTVSSYNSPLHF.

The DNA of the CDR3 is TGCGCCAGCAGCCGCTCCGGACTAGCGGGGGATTGGGGTGAGCAGTTCTTC. This encodes CASSRSGLAGDWGEQFF. The V gene is TRBV4-1, the J gene TRBJ2-1, with 13 bases aligning to TRBD2. CDR3 length: 17 residues. J was trimmed by 9 bases and V by 4 bases; bases with no gene match: 12. Germline lookup yields CDR1 MGHRA and CDR2 YSYEKL.

The CDR3 reads CSGIASSSYEQYF. The CDR3 DNA follows: TGCAGCGGCATAGCGTCTAGCTCCTACGAGCAGTACTTC. The chain links TRBV29-1 to TRBJ2-7; tentatively, D is TRBD2 (5 bases). The CDR3 contains 13 residues. V was pared by 7 bases and J by 0 bases, with 13 bases between. CDR1 is SQVTM and CDR2 is ANQGSEA in the germline V gene.

This chain joins TRBV29-1 and TRBJ1-2, with TRBD1 identical over 10 bases. Looked up from germline, CDR1 is SQVTM and CDR2 is ANQGSEA. Trimming at V came to 7 bases and at J to 6 bases, leaving 8 bases not matched to a gene. This CDR3 is 13 amino acids long. The DNA of the CDR3 is TGCAGCGCACGCGGGACAGGGGCCAATGGCTACACCTTC. This codes for CSARGTGANGYTF.

The chain carries TRBV19 and TRBJ2-5; tentatively, D is TRBD2 (5 bases). The CDR3 consists of 12 residues. The germline V and J ends were trimmed by 9 bases and 0 bases, with 8 bases remaining between them. CDR1 is LNHDA, CDR2 SQIVND, per germline (reference sequence). CDR3 sequence (DNA): TGTGCCAGCGGGGAGCACCAAGAGACCCAGTACTTC. This translates into CASGEHQETQYF.

This clone occurred once. The chain couples TRBV28 to TRBJ1-5; 9 positions agree with TRBD1. J was trimmed by 4 bases and V by 2 bases; bases with no gene match: 6. This CDR3 is 16 amino acids long. The V gene's germline CDR1 is MDHEN and CDR2 SYDVKM. In DNA, the CDR3 is TGTGCCAGCAGTTTAACTAACAGGGGGCGGAATCAGCCCCAGCATTTT. It specifies CASSLTNRGRNQPQHF.

The chain carries TRBV6-1 and TRBJ1-4; D remains ambiguous. The CDR3 spans 17 residues. Trimming left V 1 base short and J 0 bases short, with 12 bases between. The germline gives CDR1 MNHNS, CDR2 SASEGT. CDR3 nucleotides: TGTGCCAGCAGTGAAGTCCCCGGAGGGTCAACTAATGAAAAACTGTTTTTT. It specifies CASSEVPGGSTNEKLFF.

The chain couples TRBV4-1 to TRBJ1-6; 9 bases are shared with TRBD1. This CDR3 comprises 16 residues. The J segment lost 5 bases and the V segment lost 2 bases, leaving 4 bases of the junction unmatched. CDR1 is MGHRA, CDR2 YSYEKL, per germline. The CDR3 protein is CASSQPGTGNNSPLHF. CDR3 DNA: TGCGCCAGCAGCCAACCCGGGACAGGGAATAATTCACCCCTCCACTTT.

This chain connects TRBV7-9 to TRBJ1-4; weak D call: TRBD1 (5 bases). CDR3 length: 14 residues. V lost 2 bases to trimming and J lost 5 bases, with 9 bases between them. Per the germline V gene, CDR1 is SEHNR and CDR2 is FQNEAQ (reference sequence). The DNA of the CDR3 is TGTGCCAGCAGCTTATTCCAGGGAAATGAAAAACTGTTTTTT. It yields the protein CASSLFQGNEKLFF. Combining the CDR3 with reference TRBV7-9 and TRBJ1-4 gives the whole variable domain DTGVSQNPRHKITKRGQNVTFRCDPISEHNRLYWYRQTLGQGPEFLTYFQNEAQLEKSRLLSDRFSAERPKGSFSTLEIQRTEQGDSAMYLCASSLFQGNEKLFFGSGTQLSVL.

The rearrangement uses TRBV28 and TRBJ1-1; 8 bases align to TRBD1. The V and J ends lost 7 bases and 5 bases, in that order; junction bases with no gene match: 6. Germline V gene lookup returns CDR1 MDHEN and CDR2 SYDVKM. The CDR3 contains 13 residues. CDR3 sequence (DNA): TGTGCCAGCACCACCACAGGGGGGACTGAAGCTTTCTTT. Translated: CASTTTGGTEAFF.

V and J are TRBV30 and TRBJ1-2, with unresolved D. The germline V gene encodes CDR1 GTSNPN and CDR2 SVGIG (reference sequence). Between the trimmed V and J ends, which lost 5 bases and 4 bases, there was a span of 11 bases. This CDR3 comprises 12 residues. The CDR3 sequence is CAWDKIGYGYTF. Written as DNA, the CDR3 is TGTGCCTGGGACAAAATCGGCTATGGCTACACCTTC. The whole variable domain, remainder taken from reference TRBV30 and TRBJ1-2, is SQTIHQWPATLVQPVGSPLSLECTVEGTSNPNLYWYRQAAGRGLQLLFYSVGIGQISSEVPQNLSASRPQDRQFILSSKKLLLSDSGFYLCAWDKIGYGYTFGSGTRLTVV.

This chain links TRBV11-2 with TRBJ1-2; tentatively, D is TRBD1 (5 bases). Germline V gene data show CDR1 as SGHAT and CDR2 as FQNNGV. V lost 6 bases, J lost 13 bases, and 27 bases lay in between. This CDR3 region has 15 residues. CDR3 in amino acids: CASRGLRQGGAGGTF. Written as DNA, the CDR3 is TGTGCCAGCAGGGGCTTGCGGCAGGGAGGGGCCGGGGGCACCTTC. The complete variable domain, with remaining parts taken from reference TRBV11-2 and TRBJ1-2, reads EAGVAQSPRYKIIEKRQSVAFWCNPISGHATLYWYQQILGQGPKLLIQFQNNGVVDDSQLPKDRFSAERLKGVDSTLKIQPAKLEDSAVYLCASRGLRQGGAGGTFGSGTRLTVV.

CDR3 sequence reads: CASSYQGNTEAFF. CDR3 coding DNA: TGTGCCAGTAGTTATCAGGGGAACACTGAAGCTTTCTTT. The chain combines TRBV19 with TRBJ1-1; weak D call: TRBD1 (5 bases). The CDR3 totals 13 residues. Trimming shortened V by 5 bases and J by 1 base, and 8 bases separated the two germline ends. Per the germline V gene, CDR1 is LNHDA and CDR2 is SQIVND (reference sequence). The full variable domain, with the rest looked up from reference TRBV19 and TRBJ1-1, is DGGITQSPKYLFRKEGQNVTLSCEQNLNHDAMYWYRQDPGQGLRLIYYSQIVNDFQKGDIAEGYSVSREKKESFPLTVTSAQKNPTAFYLCASSYQGNTEAFFGQGTRLTVV.